This is a list of T cell receptor beta chains from one sample in a study of early T cells in non-severe SARS-CoV-2 infection. Each CDR3 protein is one row after TCRdb ran MiXCR on the 5' RACE reads. In the table there are some 62,000 distinct CDR3 sequences, approximately 9.3% of which are singletons. The sample consisted of whole blood. The receptors here all came from an adult who was a healthcare worker with PCR-confirmed SARS-CoV-2 infection or an uninfected control (not recorded which). The CDR3 runs from the conserved cysteine through the conserved F or W. Each record gives: clone size, V gene, J gene, D gene, CDR3 length, CDR3 DNA, CDR3 protein. The D gene is left open where the match is weak. Part of the rows lack a size; the others show once, few, many or a class for expanded clones.

>many|TRBV5-6|TRBJ2-2|.|16
TGTGCCAGCAGCCCACGACCCAATGTTAACACCGGGGAGCTGTTTTTT
CASSPRPNVNTGELFF
>.|TRBV18|TRBJ1-2|.|14
TGTGCCAGCTCACCAGGGGCCCCCGACTATGGCTACACCTTC
CASSPGAPDYGYTF
>few|TRBV14|TRBJ2-1|.|11
TGTGCCAGCAGCCACAGGTATGAGCAGTTCTTC
CASSHRYEQFF
>few|TRBV5-6|TRBJ1-6|.|15
TGTGCCAGCAGCTTTTCCACTCTCAATAATTCACCCCTCCACTTT
CASSFSTLNNSPLHF
>.|TRBV24-1|TRBJ2-3|TRBD1|14
TGTGCCACCAGTGATGATACAGGGGCAGATACGCAGTATTTT
CATSDDTGADTQYF
>few|TRBV18|TRBJ2-2|.|14
TGTGCCAGCTCACGGGAGATCAACACCGGGGAGCTGTTTTTT
CASSREINTGELFF
>.|TRBV10-3|TRBJ2-5|.|12
TGTGCCATCAGTGAGAACCAAGAGACCCAGTACTTC
CAISENQETQYF
>many|TRBV2|TRBJ2-3|TRBD2|15
TGTGCCAGCAGTGGGATTAGCGGGGTGGGAGATACGCAGTATTTT
CASSGISGVGDTQYF
>few|TRBV21-1|TRBJ2-5|.|15
TGTGCCAGCAGCAAAGCGCAAGGGTTCTATGAGACCCAGTACTTC
CASSKAQGFYETQYF
>.|TRBV7-9|TRBJ1-2|.|14
TGTGCCAGCAGATATGTCCCAGATAACTATGGCTACACCTTC
CASRYVPDNYGYTF
>.|TRBV7-2|TRBJ2-3|TRBD2|18
TGTGCCAGCAGCTTAGCGCTAGCGGGGGGGCCTTCCGCAGATACGCAGTATTTT
CASSLALAGGPSADTQYF
>few|TRBV2|TRBJ1-2|TRBD1|13
TGTGCCAGCAGAGGACAGGCATTCGATGGCTACACCTTC
CASRGQAFDGYTF
>.|TRBV4-2|TRBJ2-2|.|12
TGTGCCAGCAGCCAAGACGCCCGGGAGCTGTTTTTT
CASSQDARELFF
>.|TRBV6-1|TRBJ2-5|.|18
TGTGCCAGCAGCCTAGGGACTTTAATAGGCGGAGGTAAAGAGACCCAGTACTTC
CASSLGTLIGGGKETQYF
>many|TRBV7-9|TRBJ1-4|.|15
TGTGCCAGCAGCCCCGAAGGGTTAACTAATGAAAAACTGTTTTTT
CASSPEGLTNEKLFF
>few|TRBV20-1|TRBJ1-6|.|16
TGCAGTGCTAGAGGCGTAGGGGTCGGCTATAATTCACCCCTCCACTTT
CSARGVGVGYNSPLHF
>many|TRBV7-2|TRBJ1-4|TRBD1|13
TGTGCCAGCAGCCCGGGACAGGGGGAGAAACTGTTTTTT
CASSPGQGEKLFF
>.|TRBV11-2|TRBJ2-5|.|13
TGTGCCAGCAGCCTGGGGGAGGTAGAGACCCAGTACTTC
CASSLGEVETQYF
>.|TRBV7-9|TRBJ1-5|.|15
TGTGCCAGCAGCTTAGCCAGGGACGGCAATCAGCCCCAGCATTTT
CASSLARDGNQPQHF
>.|TRBV21-1|TRBJ2-5|.|14
TGTGCCAGCGTCTTCCGGGACCGCCACGAGACCCAGTACTTC
CASVFRDRHETQYF
>.|TRBV7-8|TRBJ2-5|.|14
TGTGCCAGCCGACCGTCAGGGCCCCAAGAGACCCAGTACTTC
CASRPSGPQETQYF
>few|TRBV10-3|TRBJ1-2|.|13
TGTGCCATCAGTCGGACAGAGGGCTATGGCTACACCTTC
CAISRTEGYGYTF
>few|TRBV21-1|TRBJ1-2|.|17
TGTGCCAGCAGCATTCGCTCGCCGGCTTACCCGCACTATGGCTACACCTTC
CASSIRSPAYPHYGYTF
>.|TRBV27|TRBJ2-1|TRBD2|14
TGTGCCAGCAGTACGCGGGGGGCCCGGGATGAGCAGTTCTTC
CASSTRGARDEQFF
>.|TRBV18|TRBJ1-3|.|15
TGTGCCAGCTCACCAAAGGTCAACTCTGGAAACACCATATATTTT
CASSPKVNSGNTIYF
>.|TRBV18|TRBJ1-5|.|13
TGTGCCAGCTCGCCATCACAGGAAGCGCCCCAGCATTTT
CASSPSQEAPQHF
>many|TRBV2|TRBJ1-5|.|15
TGTGCCAGCAGTGCGGGCAGCAATAGCAATCAGCCCCAGCATTTT
CASSAGSNSNQPQHF
>many|TRBV13|TRBJ1-1|.|15
TGTGCCAGCAGCTTAGGGACGGTGGGGGACACTGAAGCTTTCTTT
CASSLGTVGDTEAFF
>.|TRBV5-5|TRBJ1-1|TRBD1|15
TGTGCCAGCAGCCAGGGACAGAACCTGAACACTGAAGCTTTCTTT
CASSQGQNLNTEAFF
>few|TRBV3-1|TRBJ2-5|.|17
TGTGCCAGCAGCCAAGATTATGGGGGGGCAACGGCGGAGACCCAGTACTTC
CASSQDYGGATAETQYF
>.|TRBV6-5|TRBJ2-5|.|15
TGTGCCAGCAGTTACTCGGGGGGAAGCCAAGAGACCCAGTACTTC
CASSYSGGSQETQYF
>few|TRBV2|TRBJ1-1|.|12
TGTGCCAGTGGGAAAGGGACCACTGAAGCTTTCTTT
CASGKGTTEAFF
>.|TRBV6-6|TRBJ2-2|.|16
TGTACCAGCAGAACCAAAGGGACCTCCAACACCGGGGAGCTGTTTTTT
CTSRTKGTSNTGELFF
>few|TRBV18|TRBJ1-2|.|13
TGTGCCAGCTCACCCCTTAATGTACGAGGCTACACCTTC
CASSPLNVRGYTF
>few|TRBV19|TRBJ1-4|TRBD1|15
TGTGCCAGTAGTATTTTGGGGACAGCTAATGAAAAACTGTTTTTT
CASSILGTANEKLFF
>few|TRBV7-2|TRBJ2-1|TRBD1|18
TGTGCCAGCAGCTTATTGCCCCGGACCGGACAGGTCCTCAATGAGCAGTTCTTC
CASSLLPRTGQVLNEQFF
>.|TRBV5-1|TRBJ2-3|.|15
TGCGCCAGCAGCCGGGACAACCCATTCACAGATACGCAGTATTTT
CASSRDNPFTDTQYF
>many|TRBV19|TRBJ1-5|.|15
TGTGCCACCAACCCATGGCAGGGTTCCAATCAGCCCCAGCATTTT
CATNPWQGSNQPQHF
>many|TRBV7-3|TRBJ2-3|.|15
TGTGCCAGCAGCTTAAAGGGGTTTGGGACAGATACGCAGTATTTT
CASSLKGFGTDTQYF
>many|TRBV7-8|TRBJ1-4|TRBD1|13
TGTGCCAGCCGGACAGGGATTGGTGAAAAACTGTTTTTT
CASRTGIGEKLFF
>few|TRBV10-1|TRBJ2-3|.|13
TGCGCCAGCAGTGCACCCAACACGGATACGCAGTATTTT
CASSAPNTDTQYF
>many|TRBV10-3|TRBJ1-2|TRBD1|12
TGTGCCATCAGGGACAGGGGTGATGGCTACACCTTC
CAIRDRGDGYTF